This TCR beta chain originates from a study of cytomegalovirus exposure and HLA in healthy donors. The PCR had 60 Vbeta and 13 Jbeta primers. Libraries were prepared by immunoSEQ multiplex PCR; TCRdb keeps only in-frame clonotypes and omits some of them. The repertoire has roughly 180,000 clones, roughly 80% of them found once; the top ten carry approximately 6.7%. Concerning this clone itself: Its target is unknown.

General study findings and limits: Compared with the roughly 700-donor mean, an Asian-associated ancestry cluster reportedly had fewer N-insertions, according to a later analysis. The HLA-A and HLA-B alleles of most subjects were reportedly predicted accurately from TCR beta sequences. V- and J-gene trimming of TCR beta was linked (in a later analysis) to a missense DCLRE1C variant.

The sequencing input was PBMCs. The TCR was taken from a man aged 25-45 years in good health and CMV-seropositive.

The CDR3 loop reads CASSQTGPEDNEQFF. CDR3 in DNA: TGTGCCAGCAGTCAGACAGGGCCGGAAGACAATGAGCAGTTCTTC. V and J are TRBV6-5 and TRBJ2-1, with 7 bases lining up with TRBD1. CDR1 MNHEY and CDR2 SVGAGI come from the germline V gene. V lost 5 bases, J lost 5 bases, and 9 bases stayed unmatched. CDR3 length: 15 residues.